The 7 T cell receptor beta chains reported below all come from one sample, sequenced in a study of shared clonotypes between healthy human individuals (dated by TCRdb to 2019 to 2021). Libraries were made using the immunoSEQ multiplex PCR assay. This immuneACCESS table, as held by TCRdb, lists in-frame sequences with V and J called but not all clones. Of the missing ones, under half trace to an unresolved V gene in checked studies; the others have no known cause. The table for this sample lists about half a million clones; around 80% of them were counted only once. 9.5% to 15% of the sample rests with the top ten. The sequenced sample was PBMCs. Receptors were obtained from a woman aged 40 to 55 in good health. Some clones in this sample may be carry-over from other donors' samples.

This clone was recorded only once. The V gene is TRBV11-3, the J gene TRBJ2-1, with D possibly TRBD2 on 5 matching bases. V lost 0 bases and J 3 bases, leaving 15 bases between the germline ends. The germline V gene has CDR1 SGHNT and CDR2 YENEEA. This CDR3 comprises 17 residues. This CDR3 is CASSLEGYSGLYNEQFF. DNA of the CDR3: TGTGCCAGCAGCTTAGAGGGTTACAGCGGACTCTACAATGAGCAGTTCTTC.

This chain connects TRBV6-1 to TRBJ2-2, with 8 bases aligning to TRBD2. Germline lookup yields CDR1 MNHNS and CDR2 SASEGT. The trim removed 5 bases at V and 5 bases at J, leaving 7 bases unmatched. CDR3 length equals 15 residues. In DNA form, the CDR3 reads TGTGCCAGCAGTAAACGAGCGGGAGCTACCGGGGAGCTGTTTTTT. Translation: CASSKRAGATGELFF.

This sequence joins TRBV4-3 and TRBJ1-4, with D uncertain. Germline values: CDR1 LGHNA, CDR2 YSLEER. V gave up 1 base and J gave up 7 bases, with 10 bases separating them. This CDR3 comprises 14 residues. The CDR3 DNA reads as TGCGCCAGCAGCCAAGTAGGAGGGTTTGAAAAACTGTTTTTT. This translates into CASSQVGGFEKLFF.

The chain combines TRBV11-3 with TRBJ1-1; D unresolved. The V and J ends lost 4 bases and 5 bases respectively, with 11 bases between them. The CDR3 extends over 13 amino acids. Germline V gives CDR1 SGHNT, CDR2 YENEEA. The CDR3 DNA sequence: TGTGCCAGCAGCTCTAGAATGGGTACTGAAGCTTTCTTT. It encodes CASSSRMGTEAFF.

This chain links TRBV7-3 with TRBJ2-2, with TRBD2 identical over 9 bases. The CDR3 consists of 15 residues. V trimming: 2 bases; J trimming: 4 bases; junction bases outside the gene matches: 2. Germline CDR1 SGHTA, CDR2 FQGTGA. CDR3 DNA sequence: TGTGCCAGCAGCTTAGAACTAGCGGGCACCGGGGAGCTGTTTTTT. It encodes CASSLELAGTGELFF.

In nucleotides, the CDR3 is TGTGCCAGCAGGCAGGAAATCGGGGGAGATACGCAGTATTTT. Its protein product is CASRQEIGGDTQYF. J is TRBJ2-3 and V is TRBV2; D perhaps matches TRBD2 (6 bases). CDR3 length: 14 amino acids. Germline assignment: CDR1 SNHLY and CDR2 FYNNEI. With 6 bases removed from V and 5 bases from J, the gap between germline ends came to 15 bases.

The chain couples TRBV7-2 to TRBJ1-1; 7 bases match TRBD1. The CDR3 is 13 amino acids. Germline V CDR1 and CDR2: SGHTA, FQGNSA. The V gene end was trimmed by 1 base and the J gene end by 10 bases; junction bases not matched to a gene: 6. The CDR3 DNA reads as TGTGCCAGCAGCTTAGTTGCCGACAGGGTAGCTTTCTTT. It codes for CASSLVADRVAFF.